Described below is a single T cell receptor beta chain sequence and its context. Its cognate antigen is unknown. Libraries were prepared by immunoSEQ multiplex PCR; TCRdb keeps only in-frame clonotypes and omits some of them. In the table there are about 94,000 clones, about 88% of which are singletons. This sample is part of a study of T cell responses to AZD1222 COVID-19 vaccine. This CDR3 spans 13 amino acids. The V end lost 3 bases, the J end lost 5 bases, and 10 bases lay between the germline ends. From germline, CDR1 is KGHSH and CDR2 LQKENI. Study-wide points: The study reported that nearly half of spike-specific TCRs target unmutated variant regions. Across the whole spike, CD4 TCRs peaked at regions 160-218 and 743-854. Females outnumbered males among donors, who were mostly white British; clonal diversity was possibly underestimated. Spike-specific TCRs gained breadth and depth after people received two AZD1222 doses.

This specimen was peripheral blood, taken on day 0 of AZD1222 vaccination. The chain carries TRBV18 and TRBJ1-1; D is undetermined. The receptor comes from an adult in good health. The chain's CDR3 is CASSPSGGTEAFF. CDR3 nucleotides: TGTGCCAGCTCACCCAGCGGTGGGACTGAAGCTTTCTTT.